This T cell receptor (beta chain) was sequenced in a study of blood T cell repertoires in COVID-19. Looking at the study overall: COVID-19 samples collected from the United States, Italy and Spain covered acute and convalescent phases. The analysed material was cDNA or gDNA that came from T cells, B-cell-depleted T cells, or PBMCs.

Measured with immunoSEQ multiplex PCR; TCRdb has only the in-frame clones, and not every one. The sample lists over 150,000 clones, 65% to 85% occurring once. During active infection, Seattle patients enrolled and were then monitored through disease. This CDR3 has 17 amino acids. The V end was cut by 5 bases, the J end by 2 bases, with 22 bases between. Germline assignment: CDR1 SEHNR and CDR2 FQNEAQ (reference sequence). The sample taken for sequencing was peripheral blood. The clonotype comes from a woman between 40 and 55 years old with COVID-19, enrolled during active disease. The chain recombines TRBV7-9 with TRBJ2-7; possibly TRBD1 for D (6 bases). As DNA, the CDR3 is TGTGCCAGCAGCGCCAACCGGGACACGAAATTCACCTACGAGCAGTACTTC. It translates to CASSANRDTKFTYEQYF.